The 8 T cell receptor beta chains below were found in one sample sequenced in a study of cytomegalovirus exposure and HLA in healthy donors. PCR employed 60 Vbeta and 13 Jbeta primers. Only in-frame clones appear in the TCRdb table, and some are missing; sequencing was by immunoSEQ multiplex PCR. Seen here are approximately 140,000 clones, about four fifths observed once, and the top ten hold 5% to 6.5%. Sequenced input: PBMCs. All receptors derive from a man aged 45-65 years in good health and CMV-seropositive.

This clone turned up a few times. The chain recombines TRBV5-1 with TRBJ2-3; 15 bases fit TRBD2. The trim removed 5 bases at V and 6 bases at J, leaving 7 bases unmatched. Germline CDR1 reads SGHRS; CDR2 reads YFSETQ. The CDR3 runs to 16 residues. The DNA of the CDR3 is TGCGCCAGCAGTCTGGGGACTAGCGGGAGGTGGGATACGCAGTATTTT. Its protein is CASSLGTSGRWDTQYF.

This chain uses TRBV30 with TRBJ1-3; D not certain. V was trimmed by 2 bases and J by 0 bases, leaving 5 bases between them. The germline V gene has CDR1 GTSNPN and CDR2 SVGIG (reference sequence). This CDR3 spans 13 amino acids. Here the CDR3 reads CAWSLISGNTIYF. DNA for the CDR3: TGTGCCTGGAGTCTTATCTCTGGAAACACCATATATTTT.

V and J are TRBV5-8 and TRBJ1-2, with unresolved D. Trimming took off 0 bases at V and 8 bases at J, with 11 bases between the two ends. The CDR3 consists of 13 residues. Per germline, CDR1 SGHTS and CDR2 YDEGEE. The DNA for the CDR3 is TGTGCCAGCAGCTTGGGATTGGGCGCCGGCTACACCTTC. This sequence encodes CASSLGLGAGYTF.

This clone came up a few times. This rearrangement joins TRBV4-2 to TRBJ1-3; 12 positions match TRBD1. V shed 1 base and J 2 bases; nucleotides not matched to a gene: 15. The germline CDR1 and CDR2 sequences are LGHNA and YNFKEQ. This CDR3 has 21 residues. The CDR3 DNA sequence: TGTGCCAGCAGCCAAGGGGGGACAGGGGGCTTAGCTGTCCCCCCTGGAAACACCATATATTTT. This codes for CASSQGGTGGLAVPPGNTIYF.

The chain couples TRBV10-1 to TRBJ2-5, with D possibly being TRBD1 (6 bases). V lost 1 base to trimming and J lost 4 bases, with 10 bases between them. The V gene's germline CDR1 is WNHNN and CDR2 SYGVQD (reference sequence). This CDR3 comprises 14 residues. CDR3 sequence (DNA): TGCGCCAGCAGTGAGTGGGCAGGGGCAGAGACCCAGTACTTC. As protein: CASSEWAGAETQYF.

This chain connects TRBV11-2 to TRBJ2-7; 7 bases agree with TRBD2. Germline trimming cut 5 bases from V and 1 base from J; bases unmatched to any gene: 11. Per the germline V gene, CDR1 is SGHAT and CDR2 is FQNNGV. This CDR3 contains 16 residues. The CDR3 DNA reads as TGTGCCAGCAGCGCCCAATCTAGCGGTAAATCCTACGAGCAGTACTTC. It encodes CASSAQSSGKSYEQYF.

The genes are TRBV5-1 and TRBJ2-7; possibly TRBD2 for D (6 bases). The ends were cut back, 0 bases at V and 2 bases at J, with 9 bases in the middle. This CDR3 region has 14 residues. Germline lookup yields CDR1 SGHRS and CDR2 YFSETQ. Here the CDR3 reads CASSLGGVAYEQYF. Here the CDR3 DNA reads TGCGCCAGCAGCTTGGGCGGGGTAGCCTACGAGCAGTACTTC.

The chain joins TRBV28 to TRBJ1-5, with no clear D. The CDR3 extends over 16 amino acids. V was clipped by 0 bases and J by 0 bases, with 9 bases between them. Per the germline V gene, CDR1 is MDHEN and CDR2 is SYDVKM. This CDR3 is CASSLWDLGSNQPQHF. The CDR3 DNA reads TGTGCCAGCAGTTTATGGGACTTGGGTAGCAATCAGCCCCAGCATTTT. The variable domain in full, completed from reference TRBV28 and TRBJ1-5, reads DVKVTQSSRYLVKRTGEKVFLECVQDMDHENMFWYRQDPGLGLRLIYFSYDVKMKEKGDIPEGYSVSREKKERFSLILESASTNQTSMYLCASSLWDLGSNQPQHFGDGTRLSIL.